A single TCR beta chain is shown here with its context. The antigen is not known. This sample was taken from a study of blood T cells in healthy people across ages. Study findings and constraints: Whereas aged donors had fewer naive CD4+ cells, long-lived donors had more of them and higher diversity.

The CDR3 contains 14 residues. CDR1 and CDR2 (germline): SEHNR, FQNEAQ (reference sequence). The V end was cut by 5 bases, the J end by 3 bases, with 13 bases between. The second PCR ran about 6 to 11 cycles with a sample-barcoded 5' primer and J-beta primers. MiXCR was run by TCRdb on the 5' RACE reads, yielding one entry per CDR3 protein. The sample shows around 2 million distinct CDR3 sequences, roughly two fifths of them seen only once. The V call is TRBV7-9, the J call TRBJ1-2, with D possibly matching TRBD1 (5 bases). Input material: blood. The sequence was obtained from a human donor in good health. CDR3 sequence reads: CASSHSGADYGYTF. The CDR3 nucleotides read TGTGCCAGCAGCCATTCTGGGGCAGACTATGGCTACACCTTC.